The clone carrying this T cell receptor beta chain was seen a handful of times. The source of the sample is a study of graft-versus-host responses after intestinal transplantation. The CDR3 covers 15 residues. Method: immunoSEQ multiplex PCR; TCRdb's copy keeps in-frame clones and lacks some. This sample has roughly 14,000 clones, with approximately 33% found just once. The authors seeded about 200,000 CFSE-labeled responder cells together with about 200,000 irradiated stimulator cells tagged with violet dye. This specimen was alloreactive CD8+ T cells from a mixed lymphocyte reaction culture, taken before intestinal transplant. Subset reported: CFSE-low proliferating T cells sorted from approximately six-day pre-transplant mixed lymphocyte reaction (GvH or HvG direction). The V gene is TRBV21-1, the J gene TRBJ2-5; the table's D call, TRBD1, was not checked against the DNA. TRBV21-1 is noted as a pseudogene. The receptor was isolated from a human patient who received an intestinal transplant. DNA for the CDR3: TGTGCCAGCAGCAACGGACAGGAGCCAAGAAAGACCCAGTACTTC. It translates to CASSNGQEPRKTQYF.